One sample yielded the 13 T cell receptor beta chains listed below, sequenced in a study of blood T cell repertoires in COVID-19. The assay was immunoSEQ multiplex PCR, and TCRdb's table has in-frame clones only and misses some. The repertoire holds about 220,000 clones, with 87% as singletons. The sequencing input was PBMCs or T cells enriched from blood (not recorded which). Source of these receptors: a woman in her thirties with acute COVID-19.

The V gene is TRBV11-2, the J gene TRBJ2-5; 11 bases map to TRBD1. Looked up from germline, CDR1 is SGHAT and CDR2 is FQNNGV. The CDR3 runs 15 residues. V was clipped by 4 bases and J by 4 bases; unmatched bases: 5. CDR3: CASSSWTGGRETQYF. CDR3 nucleotides: TGTGCCAGCAGCTCCTGGACAGGGGGCCGAGAGACCCAGTACTTC. The full variable domain, its missing parts supplied by reference TRBV11-2 and TRBJ2-5, is EAGVAQSPRYKIIEKRQSVAFWCNPISGHATLYWYQQILGQGPKLLIQFQNNGVVDDSQLPKDRFSAERLKGVDSTLKIQPAKLEDSAVYLCASSSWTGGRETQYFGPGTRLLVL.

The chain has TRBV4-3 and TRBJ2-7, with TRBD1 matching over 8 bases. The CDR3 has 17 amino acids. V shed 0 bases, J shed 3 bases, and the junction held 10 bases outside the gene matches. The germline V gene has CDR1 LGHNA and CDR2 YSLEER. The CDR3 protein is CASSQEEGDRYVYEQYF. In DNA, the CDR3 is TGCGCCAGCAGCCAAGAAGAAGGGGACAGGTACGTCTACGAGCAGTACTTC.

This chain joins TRBV30 and TRBJ2-3; TRBD2 matches at 10 bases. The length of the CDR3 is 17 residues. The germline CDR1 and CDR2 sequences are GTSNPN and SVGIG (reference sequence). Trimming at V came to 3 bases and at J to 0 bases, leaving 9 bases not matched to a gene. CDR3: CAWSELALAGSTDTQYF. In nucleotides, the CDR3 is TGTGCCTGGAGCGAGCTCGCACTAGCGGGGAGCACAGATACGCAGTATTTT.

This rearrangement joins TRBV11-3 to TRBJ1-2; the D gene is possibly TRBD1 (6 bases). The CDR3 is made up of 17 amino acids. Deletions cut 6 bases from V and 0 bases from J, with 20 bases between. Germline V gene lookup returns CDR1 SGHNT and CDR2 YENEEA. The CDR3 DNA sequence: TGTGCCAGCAGGTTCGGGGGGCAGGGAGATCCTAACTATGGCTACACCTTC. The encoded protein is CASRFGGQGDPNYGYTF.

V gene TRBV5-1 combines with J gene TRBJ2-3; 7 positions agree with TRBD1. CDR1 is SGHRS and CDR2 is YFSETQ in the germline V gene. Unmatched junction bases numbered 8, after V lost 5 bases and J lost 2 bases. The CDR3 is 15 amino acids. The CDR3 nucleotides are TGCGCCAGCAGACTCACAGGGGTAATCACAGATACGCAGTATTTT. Translated, it gives CASRLTGVITDTQYF.

The gene calls are TRBV29-1 and TRBJ2-2; tentative D call: TRBD2 (5 bases). The CDR3 is 12 residues long. CDR1 SQVTM and CDR2 ANQGSEA come from the germline V gene. Between the trimmed V and J ends, which lost 6 bases and 4 bases, there was a span of 9 bases. Written as DNA, the CDR3 is TGCAGCGTGCCCGCGGGCACCGGGGAGCTGTTTTTT. As protein: CSVPAGTGELFF.

The chain has TRBV4-1 and TRBJ2-1, with 10 bases fitting TRBD1. The CDR3 consists of 17 residues. V lost 1 base, J lost 7 bases, and 10 bases stayed unmatched. The germline V gene encodes CDR1 MGHRA and CDR2 YSYEKL. CDR3 in DNA: TGCGCCAGCAGCCAAGTCTTACGGACAGGGGGTGGAAATGAGCAGTTCTTC. Translation gives CASSQVLRTGGGNEQFF.

This chain joins TRBV13 and TRBJ2-7; 7 bases line up with TRBD2. With 5 bases clipped from V and 6 bases from J, the junction kept 10 bases outside the gene matches. The CDR3 consists of 14 residues. The germline V gene encodes CDR1 PRHDT and CDR2 FYEKMQ (reference sequence). DNA for the CDR3: TGTGCCAGCAGCCCCAGGACTAGGTTAACCGAGCAGTACTTC. Protein: CASSPRTRLTEQYF.

The chain carries TRBV7-8 and TRBJ2-1; 8 nucleotides match TRBD2. Per the germline V gene, CDR1 is SGHVS and CDR2 is FQNEAQ. The CDR3 spans 16 residues. Unmatched junction bases numbered 3, after V lost 0 bases and J lost 2 bases. The CDR3 reads CASSLAFGGAYNEQFF. CDR3 bases: TGTGCCAGCAGCTTAGCGTTCGGGGGGGCCTACAATGAGCAGTTCTTC.

A single count supports this clone. The chain uses TRBV10-1 and TRBJ1-1; D unclear. This CDR3 is built from 15 residues. Trimming took 6 bases from V and 0 from J, leaving 14 bases between them. Looked up from germline, CDR1 is WNHNN and CDR2 is SYGVQD (reference sequence). The CDR3 protein is CASRGISGMNTEAFF. In DNA form, the CDR3 reads TGCGCCAGCAGGGGCATTTCGGGGATGAACACTGAAGCTTTCTTT.

This clone showed up just a few times. This sequence joins TRBV7-8 and TRBJ1-5; no definite D call. Trimming took off 1 base at V and 9 bases at J, with 10 bases between the two ends. The CDR3 extends over 13 amino acids. From germline, CDR1 is SGHVS and CDR2 FQNEAQ. The CDR3 spells CASSLDSYLPQHF. The CDR3, as DNA: TGTGCCAGCAGCTTAGATTCGTACTTGCCCCAGCATTTT.

The J gene is TRBJ2-7, the V gene TRBV27; possibly TRBD1 for D (5 bases). Germline CDR1 MNHEY, CDR2 SMNVEV (reference sequence). V was pared by 6 bases and J by 2 bases, with 14 bases between. The CDR3 runs 14 residues. CDR3 region: CASRPRARAYEQYF. Here the CDR3 DNA reads TGTGCCAGCAGGCCCCGAGCCAGGGCCTACGAGCAGTACTTC.

This chain uses TRBV10-1 with TRBJ2-3; TRBD2 agrees at 13 bases. The ends lost 4 bases at V and 2 bases at J; junction bases unmatched: 9. The CDR3 runs to 18 residues. CDR1 and CDR2 from the germline V gene are WNHNN and SYGVQD (reference sequence). CDR3 nucleotide sequence: TGCGCCAGCAGTGCGACGACTAGCGGGGGGCCGAACACAGATACGCAGTATTTT. This sequence encodes CASSATTSGGPNTDTQYF.